The T cell receptor beta chain under discussion was sequenced for a study of blood T cell repertoires in COVID-19. The CDR3 loop spans 14 amino acids. Germline lookup yields CDR1 SGDLS and CDR2 YYNGEE. V shed 4 bases, J shed 3 bases, and the junction held 2 bases outside the gene matches. Profiled with immunoSEQ multiplex PCR; TCRdb holds only in-frame clones, not every one. The table lists tens of thousands of clones, 60% to 80% of them singletons. Specimen: peripheral blood. V usage is TRBV9 and J usage is TRBJ2-7; 12 nucleotides match TRBD2. The clonotype was recovered from an elderly man with active or convalescent COVID-19. The CDR3 coding sequence is TGTGCCAGCAGCATGACTAGCGGGAGCTACGAGCAGTACTTC. It yields the protein CASSMTSGSYEQYF.